This T cell receptor beta chain stems from a study of early T cells in non-severe SARS-CoV-2 infection. V lost 6 bases, J lost 7 bases, and 24 bases lay in between. The CDR3 consists of 16 residues. In germline, CDR1 is SGHTA, CDR2 FQGNSA. This clonotype came up a few times. The library protocol tagged individual cDNA molecules with unique molecular identifiers. TCRdb reprocessed the 5' RACE reads via MiXCR and lists one record per CDR3 protein. Among roughly 90,000 distinct CDR3 sequences listed, around an eighth were seen once. The sequenced sample consisted of whole blood. This TCR came from an adult who was a healthcare worker with PCR-confirmed SARS-CoV-2 infection or an uninfected control (not recorded which). This sequence joins TRBV7-2 and TRBJ1-2, with D possibly matching TRBD1 (6 bases). As DNA, the CDR3 is TGTGCCAGCAGTCCCGGAGAGGGGGGATCCTTCTTTGGCTACACCTTC. Protein sequence: CASSPGEGGSFFGYTF.